The 11 T cell receptor beta chains below were found in one sample sequenced in a study of shared clonotypes between healthy human individuals. Sequencing used immunoSEQ multiplex PCR; TCRdb keeps in-frame clones, though not all of them. This table holds 2 million to 2.5 million clones, roughly 94% found once. Material for sequencing was naive CD4+ T cells sorted from blood. The subset here: CD45RA+ positively selected. The receptors here all came from a man aged 18 to 29 in good health.

J is TRBJ2-2 and V is TRBV5-4, with D unclear. CDR1 and CDR2 (germline): SGHNT, YYREEE (reference sequence). Between the trimmed V and J ends, which lost 0 bases and 9 bases, there was a span of 6 bases. The CDR3 has 12 residues. The CDR3 DNA sequence: TGTGCCAGCAGCTTGGGCGACAGGGAGCTGTTTTTT. Protein: CASSLGDRELFF.

The chain is built from TRBV18 and TRBJ1-6; TRBD1 agrees at 7 bases. The CDR3 is 14 residues long. Trimming cost V 2 bases and J 8 bases; bases outside gene matches: 3. CDR1 is KGHSH and CDR2 is LQKENI in the germline V gene. The CDR3 region has the DNA TGTGCCAGCTCACCAGCAGGGGGTGATTCACCCCTCCACTTT. This translates into CASSPAGGDSPLHF.

This rearrangement joins TRBV7-9 to TRBJ2-5; 11 bases agree with TRBD1. V lost 5 bases, J lost 4 bases, and 9 bases stayed unmatched. This CDR3 region has 16 residues. From germline, CDR1 is SEHNR and CDR2 FQNEAQ (reference sequence). In DNA form, the CDR3 reads TGTGCCAGCAGCCCGGGACAGGGGGGCCTTCGAGAGACCCAGTACTTC. Translating gives CASSPGQGGLRETQYF. Based on the CDR3 plus reference TRBV7-9 and TRBJ2-5, the full variable domain is DTGVSQNPRHKITKRGQNVTFRCDPISEHNRLYWYRQTLGQGPEFLTYFQNEAQLEKSRLLSDRFSAERPKGSFSTLEIQRTEQGDSAMYLCASSPGQGGLRETQYFGPGTRLLVL.

The chain combines TRBV6-5 with TRBJ2-7, with 7 bases aligning to TRBD1. Germline V gene sequence: CDR1 MNHEY, CDR2 SVGAGI. The CDR3 has 13 residues. The junction had 6 bases not matched to a gene; V was cut back by 5 bases and J by 5 bases. CDR3 DNA: TGTGCCAGCAGTCGCGACAGGGACAACGAGCAGTACTTC. The encoded protein is CASSRDRDNEQYF.

A single count supports this clone. This chain links TRBV7-2 with TRBJ2-3, with D tentatively TRBD2 (6 bases). Trimming stripped 2 bases from V and 5 bases from J, with 17 bases between. The CDR3 extends over 16 amino acids. Germline assignment: CDR1 SGHTA and CDR2 FQGNSA. The CDR3 here is CASSLLGSGTGDTQYF. CDR3 nucleotides: TGTGCCAGCAGCTTACTCGGGAGTGGGACGGGAGATACGCAGTATTTT.

Only one count was recorded for this clone. This rearrangement joins TRBV7-8 to TRBJ1-4; 7 positions match TRBD1. Looked up from germline, CDR1 is SGHVS and CDR2 is FQNEAQ. The junction had 7 bases not matched to a gene; V was cut back by 3 bases and J by 3 bases. The CDR3 consists of 16 residues. The CDR3 nucleotides read TGTGCCAGCAGCTTTGTACAGGGGACTGCTAATGAAAAACTGTTTTTT. Translating it yields CASSFVQGTANEKLFF. Full variable domain (rest looked up from reference TRBV7-8 and TRBJ1-4): GAGVSQSPRYKVAKRGQDVALRCDPISGHVSLFWYQQALGQGPEFLTYFQNEAQLDKSGLPSDRFFAERPEGSVSTLKIQRTQQEDSAVYLCASSFVQGTANEKLFFGSGTQLSVL.

The V call is TRBV5-6, the J call TRBJ1-1; D is uncertain. With 6 bases removed from V and 4 bases from J, the gap between germline ends came to 16 bases. The CDR3 spans 14 residues. Germline CDR1 is SGHDT and CDR2 is YYEEEE. CDR3 in DNA: TGTGCCAGCATCCCCTCCGGCCCTGGCACTGAAGCTTTCTTT. Its protein is CASIPSGPGTEAFF.

The CDR3 nucleotides are TGCGCCAGCAGCCAAGACTGGGGCACCGGAGGCCAAGAGACCCAGTACTTC. Its protein product is CASSQDWGTGGQETQYF. This chain links TRBV4-3 with TRBJ2-5; D may correspond to TRBD1 or TRBD2 (5 bases each). Trimming removed 0 bases from V and 1 base from J, with 15 bases in between. The V gene's germline CDR1 is LGHNA and CDR2 YSLEER. This CDR3 contains 17 residues.

As to this clone: Additional DNA sequences in this sample encode the identical CDR3. J is TRBJ2-7 and V is TRBV7-2; 8 nucleotides line up with TRBD1. J was trimmed by 2 bases and V by 1 base; bases with no gene match: 4. From germline, CDR1 is SGHTA and CDR2 FQGNSA. This CDR3 is built from 15 residues. CDR3 sequence (DNA): TGTGCCAGCAGCTTAGTCACAGGGGGTCCCTACGAGCAGTACTTC. Its translation: CASSLVTGGPYEQYF.

The V and J genes are TRBV30 and TRBJ2-7, with a possible D match to TRBD1 (7 bases). The CDR3 length is 15 residues. Germline V gene sequence: CDR1 GTSNPN, CDR2 SVGIG (reference sequence). V lost 3 bases and J lost 0, with 15 bases in between. The CDR3 is CAWSVGGTASYEQYF. The CDR3 nucleotides read TGTGCCTGGAGCGTTGGGGGGACAGCCTCCTACGAGCAGTACTTC.

The chain has TRBV5-1 and TRBJ2-5; the D is unclear. CDR3 length: 12 residues. Between the trimmed V and J ends, which lost 2 bases and 5 bases, there was a span of 7 bases. Germline V lookup: CDR1 SGHRS, CDR2 YFSETQ. The CDR3 DNA sequence: TGCGCCAGCAGCTTTAACCTTGAGACCCAGTACTTC. It translates to CASSFNLETQYF.